The clone carrying this TCR beta chain has just a few counts. Its matching antigen is unknown. The data are from a study of blood T cells in healthy people across ages. Study-wide points: In older individuals, TCR beta diversity per million T cells was lower, falling roughly linearly with age.

The CDR3 length is 15 residues. In germline, CDR1 is MNHEY, CDR2 SVGAGI. The V and J ends lost 4 bases and 3 bases respectively, with 13 bases between them. Combining a sample-barcoded 5' primer with a J-beta primer mix, a second PCR ran for 7 to 11 cycles. TCRdb re-called the 5' RACE reads through MiXCR, storing one row per CDR3 protein. The table shows about 1.7 million distinct CDR3 sequences, with roughly 28% occurring only once. This receptor was identified in a woman aged 25-40 years in good health. The material sequenced was blood. The J gene is TRBJ1-5, the V gene TRBV6-5; the D is unclear. CDR3 coding DNA: TGTGCCAGCAGTTCTTCCGGAGGGTACAATCAGCCCCAGCATTTT. Translated, it gives CASSSSGGYNQPQHF.